Given below is one T cell receptor beta chain in context. TCRdb re-called the RT-PCR reads with MiXCR, one entry per CDR3 protein. The data hold about 700,000 distinct CDR3 sequences, with about 14% observed a single time. The receptor comes from a female donor in good health, serving as a healthy control. The material sequenced was memory CD4+ T cells from blood.

CDR3: CASSGVSRNEQFF. For the CDR3, the DNA is TGTGCCAGTAGTGGGGTTTCCCGGAATGAGCAGTTCTTC. V usage is TRBV19 and J usage is TRBJ2-1; no definite D call. Trimming left V 5 bases short and J 7 bases short, with 12 bases between. This CDR3 has 13 residues. Germline CDR1 LNHDA, CDR2 SQIVND (reference sequence).